The clone carrying this T cell receptor beta chain appeared a single time. This sample stems from a study of control samples from healthy donors and cancer patients. The CDR3 covers 16 residues. V was pared by 1 base and J by 0 bases, with 11 bases between. Per germline, CDR1 LNHDA and CDR2 SQIVND (reference sequence). Here immunoSEQ multiplex PCR was the method, and the copy in TCRdb shows in-frame clones only, minus some. Found here are roughly 30,000 clones, nearly 90% of them singletons; the top ten hold 3% to 4%. The sequenced sample was formalin-fixed, paraffin-embedded tissue. The TCR originated in a female donor with melanoma. The chain carries TRBV19 and TRBJ2-3, with D possibly being TRBD1 or TRBD2 (6 bases each). The CDR3 bases are TGTGCCAGTAGTATAGGACGGGGGCCCAGCACAGATACGCAGTATTTT. Protein sequence: CASSIGRGPSTDTQYF.